Sequencing of this T cell receptor beta chain was carried out in a study of blood T cell repertoires in COVID-19. Trimming cost V 3 bases and J 1 base; bases outside gene matches: 2. CDR3 length equals 13 residues. In germline, CDR1 is GTSNPN, CDR2 SVGIG (reference sequence). Profiling relied on immunoSEQ multiplex PCR, and the TCRdb table lists in-frame clones only, not all of them. The sample has some 180,000 clones, approximately 85% seen once. The clonotype comes from a woman in her fifties or sixties with acute or convalescent COVID-19. Sequencing was done on a sample of peripheral blood. The chain is built from TRBV30 and TRBJ1-1; 7 bases align to TRBD1. CDR3 region: CAWRGQKNTEAFF. In DNA, the CDR3 is TGTGCCTGGAGGGGACAGAAGAACACTGAAGCTTTCTTT. Full variable domain (outside the CDR3, taken from reference TRBV30 and TRBJ1-1): SQTIHQWPATLVQPVGSPLSLECTVEGTSNPNLYWYRQAAGRGLQLLFYSVGIGQISSEVPQNLSASRPQDRQFILSSKKLLLSDSGFYLCAWRGQKNTEAFFGQGTRLTVV.